The 5 T cell receptor beta chains below come from one sample, sequenced in a study of shared clonotypes between healthy human individuals. Here immunoSEQ multiplex PCR was the method, and the copy in TCRdb shows in-frame clones only, minus some. The table lists a few hundred thousand clones, roughly 84% of them singletons, with roughly 16% in the top ten. Sequencing was performed on memory CD8+ T cells sorted from blood. The subset was: CD45RO+ cells pooled with CCR7-negative TemRA cells. The receptor source for this set is a man aged 18 to 35 in good health.

V gene TRBV7-6 combines with J gene TRBJ2-7, with 9 bases aligning to TRBD2. This CDR3 has 14 residues. After removal of 5 bases from V and 5 bases from J, the junction contained 7 bases not matched to a gene. Germline V CDR1 and CDR2: SGHVS, FNYEAQ. CDR3 DNA: TGTGCCAGCAGCCAGGCGGGGGGGCCGGACGAGCAGTACTTC. It encodes CASSQAGGPDEQYF.

V and J are TRBV28 and TRBJ1-1; D is unresolved. CDR3 length equals 15 residues. Trimming left V 5 bases short and J 0 bases short, with 13 bases between. CDR1 is MDHEN and CDR2 is SYDVKM in the germline V gene. Here the CDR3 DNA reads TGTGCCAGCAGTCCTCGGCTCGGCCTGAACACTGAAGCTTTCTTT. Protein product: CASSPRLGLNTEAFF.

The J gene is TRBJ1-1, the V gene TRBV5-1, with D perhaps TRBD1 (5 bases). V was cut by 4 bases and J by 6 bases, with 7 bases left in between. Germline V gene sequence: CDR1 SGHRS, CDR2 YFSETQ. This CDR3 region has 11 residues. The CDR3 sequence: CASSPGAEAFF. The CDR3 bases are TGCGCCAGCAGCCCGGGGGCTGAAGCTTTCTTT.

The gene calls are TRBV9 and TRBJ2-4; TRBD2 matches at 9 bases. The ends lost 0 bases at V and 6 bases at J; junction bases unmatched: 10. Germline CDR1 is SGDLS and CDR2 is YYNGEE. CDR3 length equals 17 residues. The CDR3 sequence is CASSVDGGGANRNIQYF. CDR3 coding DNA: TGTGCCAGCAGCGTAGACGGCGGGGGGGCGAATCGAAACATTCAGTACTTC. The variable domain in full, with the rest retrieved from reference TRBV9 and TRBJ2-4, is DSGVTQTPKHLITATGQRVTLRCSPRSGDLSVYWYQQSLDQGLQFLIQYYNGEERAKGNILERFSAQQFPDLHSELNLSSLELGDSALYFCASSVDGGGANRNIQYFGAGTRLSVL.

This chain links TRBV11-2 with TRBJ2-5, with D unresolved. CDR3 length: 15 amino acids. V was cut by 5 bases and J by 3 bases, with 16 bases left in between. Germline assignment: CDR1 SGHAT and CDR2 FQNNGV. In DNA form, the CDR3 reads TGTGCCAGCAGCCCATTTCATAGGGTCGAAGAGACCCAGTACTTC. This encodes CASSPFHRVEETQYF. Drawing the rest from reference TRBV11-2 and TRBJ2-5, the complete variable domain is EAGVAQSPRYKIIEKRQSVAFWCNPISGHATLYWYQQILGQGPKLLIQFQNNGVVDDSQLPKDRFSAERLKGVDSTLKIQPAKLEDSAVYLCASSPFHRVEETQYFGPGTRLLVL.